This T cell receptor (beta chain) is from a study of long-term antiretroviral therapy in people with HIV. The CDR3 extends over 13 amino acids. CDR1 and CDR2 (germline): SGHVS, FNYEAQ. V was trimmed by 5 bases and J by 7 bases, leaving 12 bases between them. Investigators performed immunoSEQ version v3.0 at survey level. The protocol was immunoSEQ multiplex PCR, while the TCRdb copy is restricted to in-frame clones and leaves out a portion. The table includes approximately 29,000 clones, roughly 73% detected once. The material was unsorted PBMCs, obtained 1.5 years before starting antiretroviral therapy. The source of this sequence is a man aged 18 to 30 with HIV. V gene TRBV7-6 combines with J gene TRBJ2-1; D ambiguous. The CDR3 is CASSPVLRNEQFF. DNA of the CDR3: TGTGCCAGCAGCCCCGTGCTCCGTAATGAGCAGTTCTTC. The complete variable domain, with remaining parts taken from reference TRBV7-6 and TRBJ2-1, reads GAGVSQSPRYKVTKRGQDVALRCDPISGHVSLYWYRQALGQGPEFLTYFNYEAQQDKSGLPNDRFSAERPEGSISTLTIQRTEQRDSAMYRCASSPVLRNEQFFGPGTRLTVL.